Following are 21 T cell receptor beta chains from one sample sequenced in a study of CD4 T cells in relation to SARS-CoV-2 and coronaviruses. Which antigens these TCRs recognize remains unknown. This table comes from immunoSEQ multiplex PCR, and its TCRdb copy is limited to in-frame clones, with some not included. The sample consists of 35,000 to 45,000 clones, approximately 84% of them appearing once. Sequenced material: naive CD4+ T cells from PBMCs, cultured in vitro. The subset denotes: naive CD4+ T cells isolated by negative enrichment. Receptor source: an adult with COVID-19.

The chain links TRBV28 to TRBJ1-4; D unclear. Deletions cut 1 base from V and 7 bases from J, with 4 bases between. This CDR3 comprises 12 residues. Germline CDR1 MDHEN, CDR2 SYDVKM. DNA of the CDR3: TGTGCCAGCAGTTTATTACGTGAAAAACTGTTTTTT. Amino acid sequence: CASSLLREKLFF.

V usage is TRBV19 and J usage is TRBJ1-4; the match to TRBD1 covers 7 bases. Germline trimming cut 7 bases from V and 7 bases from J; bases unmatched to any gene: 12. The CDR3 spans 15 residues. Germline V gene lookup returns CDR1 LNHDA and CDR2 SQIVND (reference sequence). As DNA, the CDR3 is TGTGCCAGTAAACCCGAGGGGGCTCGCGGTGAAAAACTGTTTTTT. Translated: CASKPEGARGEKLFF.

This chain joins TRBV9 and TRBJ2-5, with 11 bases identical to TRBD1. The CDR3 spans 15 residues. CDR1 SGDLS and CDR2 YYNGEE come from the germline V gene. J was trimmed by 5 bases and V by 3 bases; bases with no gene match: 6. The DNA of the CDR3 is TGTGCCAGCAGCGCGGGACAGGGGGGACAGGAGACCCAGTACTTC. Protein product: CASSAGQGGQETQYF.

V usage is TRBV7-2 and J usage is TRBJ2-2, with unresolved D. The length of the CDR3 is 14 residues. Trimming removed 6 bases from V and 1 base from J, with 9 bases in between. Germline values: CDR1 SGHTA, CDR2 FQGNSA. The CDR3 spells CASRSLGNTGELFF. The CDR3 bases are TGTGCCAGCAGATCATTGGGGAACACCGGGGAGCTGTTTTTT.

The CDR3 is CASSQRELAKNIQYF. CDR3 nucleotides: TGCGCCAGCAGCCAGAGAGAGCTAGCCAAAAACATTCAGTACTTC. The chain carries TRBV4-1 and TRBJ2-4, with no clear D. Germline CDR1 MGHRA, CDR2 YSYEKL. The V end lost 3 bases, the J end lost 0 bases, and 9 bases lay between the germline ends. There are 15 residues in the CDR3.

The V gene is TRBV7-9, the J gene TRBJ2-7; perhaps TRBD2 as D (6 bases). The CDR3 totals 14 residues. V was trimmed by 1 base and J by 2 bases, leaving 9 bases between them. The V gene's germline CDR1 is SEHNR and CDR2 FQNEAQ (reference sequence). CDR3 bases: TGTGCCAGCAGCTTAGTGGGGGGAACCTACGAGCAGTACTTC. Translated, it gives CASSLVGGTYEQYF. The whole variable domain, filled in from reference TRBV7-9 and TRBJ2-7, reads DTGVSQNPRHKITKRGQNVTFRCDPISEHNRLYWYRQTLGQGPEFLTYFQNEAQLEKSRLLSDRFSAERPKGSFSTLEIQRTEQGDSAMYLCASSLVGGTYEQYFGPGTRLTVT.

V and J are TRBV11-2 and TRBJ2-5; 7 nucleotides align to TRBD2. Germline V gene data show CDR1 as SGHAT and CDR2 as FQNNGV. CDR3 length: 16 amino acids. Trimming removed 0 bases from V and 3 bases from J; junction bases left unmatched: 7. The CDR3: CASSLEGLGRKETQYF. Written as DNA, the CDR3 is TGTGCCAGCAGCTTAGAAGGACTAGGAAGAAAAGAGACCCAGTACTTC.

The chain has TRBV14 and TRBJ1-6; TRBD1 might be the D (5 bases). Germline-derived CDR1 and CDR2 are SGHDN and FVKESK. The CDR3 spans 16 residues. V lost 5 bases and J lost 10, with 21 bases in between. CDR3 bases: TGTGCCAGCAGCGCTGGTTTTACCGCTTGGGGGTCACCCCTCCACTTT. This translates into CASSAGFTAWGSPLHF.

This clone was observed a handful of times. The chain has TRBV5-1 and TRBJ2-5, with a tentative D call TRBD2 (5 bases). The ends were cut back, 7 bases at V and 5 bases at J, with 21 bases in the middle. Germline V gene lookup returns CDR1 SGHRS and CDR2 YFSETQ. This CDR3 has 15 residues. CDR3 sequence (DNA): TGCGCCAGCGGTCCGTCGGAGGCCCCTATGGAGACCCAGTACTTC. Residues: CASGPSEAPMETQYF.

The V gene is TRBV10-3, the J gene TRBJ2-7; 10 bases line up with TRBD2. The V gene's germline CDR1 is ENHRY and CDR2 SYGVKD. Trimming removed 8 bases from V and 5 bases from J; junction bases left unmatched: 6. CDR3 length: 13 amino acids. CDR3 in amino acids: CAIRSAGGDEQYF. The CDR3 DNA reads as TGTGCCATCCGCTCAGCGGGAGGGGACGAGCAGTACTTC.

A few counts support this clone. The chain carries TRBV18 and TRBJ2-1; D not resolved. V shed 3 bases and J shed 7 bases, with 7 bases lying between them. CDR3 length: 12 amino acids. Looked up from germline, CDR1 is KGHSH and CDR2 is LQKENI. The chain's CDR3 is CASSPESNEQFF. For the CDR3, the DNA is TGTGCCAGCTCACCCGAATCGAATGAGCAGTTCTTC.

The V and J genes are TRBV7-2 and TRBJ2-7, with D uncertain. CDR3 size: 16 residues. CDR1 and CDR2 from the germline V gene are SGHTA and FQGNSA. V shed 3 bases and J shed 1 base, with 16 bases lying between them. This chain's CDR3 is CASSFLRAKRSYEQYF. In DNA, the CDR3 is TGTGCCAGCAGCTTCCTCCGGGCCAAAAGGTCCTACGAGCAGTACTTC.

In nucleotides, the CDR3 is TGTGCCAGCTCAACCGGACTAGCGTACTACGAGCAGTACTTC. Translated, it gives CASSTGLAYYEQYF. The J gene is TRBJ2-7, the V gene TRBV18, with 9 nucleotides matching TRBD2. The ends lost 5 bases at V and 3 bases at J; junction bases unmatched: 5. This CDR3 is built from 14 residues. Germline loops: CDR1 KGHSH, CDR2 LQKENI.

This chain links TRBV5-1 with TRBJ2-2; 7 positions match TRBD1. Losses at the gene ends were 4 bases for V and 5 bases for J; bases not matched to a gene: 8. This CDR3 has 15 residues. Germline loops: CDR1 SGHRS, CDR2 YFSETQ. Here the CDR3 reads CASSLRQGETGELFF. The CDR3 bases are TGCGCCAGCAGCCTACGACAGGGTGAGACCGGGGAGCTGTTTTTT.

V gene TRBV20-1 combines with J gene TRBJ2-5; 10 bases are a match to TRBD2. The CDR3 runs 16 residues. Germline V gene data show CDR1 as DFQATT and CDR2 as SNEGSKA (reference sequence). After removal of 3 bases from V and 3 bases from J, the junction contained 10 bases not matched to a gene. This chain's CDR3 is CSASSILAGAEETQYF. For the CDR3, the DNA is TGCAGTGCTAGTTCTATTCTAGCGGGAGCCGAAGAGACCCAGTACTTC.

The J gene is TRBJ2-7, the V gene TRBV28; 7 bases align to TRBD2. Looked up from germline, CDR1 is MDHEN and CDR2 is SYDVKM. The CDR3 sequence is 13 residues long. V gave up 10 bases and J gave up 7 bases; unmatched junction bases: 13. DNA of the CDR3: TGTGCCACGAACGGCCGGGGGGTTTGGGAGCAGTACTTC. This codes for CATNGRGVWEQYF.

This clone was recorded a few times. The V gene is TRBV3-1 (or the pseudogene TRBV3-2), the J gene TRBJ2-7; D perhaps matches TRBD1 (6 bases). The CDR3 is made up of 17 amino acids. Germline V gene sequence: CDR1 LGHDT, CDR2 YNNKEL (reference sequence). Trimming removed 4 bases from V and 4 bases from J, with 23 bases in between. The CDR3 DNA follows: TGTGCCAGCAGCCCCCTCCTCCCAGGGACATTCCGTTACGAGCAGTACTTC. Amino acid sequence: CASSPLLPGTFRYEQYF.

The V call is TRBV19, the J call TRBJ2-1; TRBD2 aligns across 12 bases. V lost 6 bases, J lost 14 bases, and 8 bases stayed unmatched. Looked up from germline, CDR1 is LNHDA and CDR2 is SQIVND (reference sequence). The length of the CDR3 is 13 residues. Here the CDR3 reads CASSSTSGSPEFF. CDR3 nucleotide sequence: TGTGCCAGTAGCTCGACTAGCGGGAGCCCTGAGTTCTTC.

The J gene is TRBJ2-3, the V gene TRBV2, with unresolved D. Trimming removed 8 bases from V and 2 bases from J, with 11 bases in between. The CDR3 has 13 amino acids. The germline V gene encodes CDR1 SNHLY and CDR2 FYNNEI. This chain's CDR3 is CASRVMDTDTQYF. The CDR3 DNA follows: TGTGCCAGCCGCGTAATGGACACAGATACGCAGTATTTT.

The chain employs TRBV28 and TRBJ2-1; 8 bases map to TRBD2. In germline, CDR1 is MDHEN, CDR2 SYDVKM. Trimming took 6 bases from V and 2 from J; bases not matched to a gene: 6. This CDR3 contains 15 residues. CDR3 nucleotide sequence: TGTGCCAGCAGCTTTAGCGGGAACCCCTACAATGAGCAGTTCTTC. Encoded protein: CASSFSGNPYNEQFF.

The genes are TRBV5-4 and TRBJ2-1; the D is unclear. This CDR3 comprises 12 residues. Per germline, CDR1 SGHNT and CDR2 YYREEE (reference sequence). Trimming removed 0 bases at V and 9 bases at J, with 7 bases between. The CDR3 DNA follows: TGTGCCAGCAGCTTGGTTAGGTCTGAGCAGTTCTTC. It specifies CASSLVRSEQFF.